The 31 T cell receptor beta chains below come from one sample, sequenced in a study of shared clonotypes between healthy human individuals (TCRdb year 2020). The library was built by means of the immunoSEQ multiplex PCR assay. TCRdb re-hosts the immuneACCESS table, in-frame sequences only. Its copies lack some clones; in the studies checked, an unresolved V gene accounts for under half of them, and the cause for the rest is not known. For this sample the table gives about 1 million clones, of which under 80% were detected only once. Approximately 1.3% of the sample rests with the top ten. The sample taken for sequencing was memory CD4+ T cells sorted from blood. The sample's cell subset or site label is to be understood as: CD45RA-negative fraction. Receptors were obtained from a man aged 18 to 29 in good health.

The chain combines TRBV30 with TRBJ2-3, with 11 bases matching TRBD2. Trimming took 0 bases from V and 4 from J; bases not matched to a gene: 9. Germline assignment: CDR1 GTSNPN and CDR2 SVGIG (reference sequence). This CDR3 spans 17 amino acids. CDR3 coding DNA: TGTGCCTGGAGTGTACAGAGAACTAGCGGGGGCCCAGATACGCAGTATTTT. Translation gives CAWSVQRTSGGPDTQYF.

J is TRBJ2-1 and V is TRBV18; the match to TRBD1 covers 7 bases. This CDR3 comprises 15 residues. The ends lost 3 bases at V and 3 bases at J; junction bases unmatched: 5. Per the germline V gene, CDR1 is KGHSH and CDR2 is LQKENI. CDR3 region: CASSPFGQDYNEQFF. The DNA of the CDR3 is TGTGCCAGCTCACCCTTTGGACAGGACTACAATGAGCAGTTCTTC.

The chain combines TRBV2 with TRBJ2-5; 9 bases match TRBD1. This CDR3 contains 15 residues. Germline V gene lookup returns CDR1 SNHLY and CDR2 FYNNEI. V lost 6 bases to trimming and J lost 7 bases; unmatched junction nucleotides: 12. This chain's CDR3 is CASSQNTQDRGTQYF. CDR3 in DNA: TGTGCCAGCAGCCAAAATACACAGGACAGGGGGACCCAGTACTTC.

Comments on this clone: Distinct nucleotide sequences in the sample also encode this CDR3. The chain couples TRBV7-9 to TRBJ2-3; D is unclear. Trimming cost V 2 bases and J 0 bases, with 6 bases left between them. Germline loops: CDR1 SEHNR, CDR2 FQNEAQ (reference sequence). The length of the CDR3 is 14 residues. CDR3 DNA sequence: TGTGCCAGCAGCTTACTCGGTAGCACAGATACGCAGTATTTT. Its protein product is CASSLLGSTDTQYF.

The chain combines TRBV4-3 with TRBJ2-4, with D unclear. The CDR3 covers 16 residues. Germline V lookup: CDR1 LGHNA, CDR2 YSLEER. V was cut by 0 bases and J by 0 bases, with 9 bases left in between. The CDR3 DNA follows: TGCGCCAGCAGCCAAGAACGGACGATAGCCAAAAACATTCAGTACTTC. Translation gives CASSQERTIAKNIQYF.

The chain uses TRBV10-1 and TRBJ2-3, with unresolved D. V lost 0 bases and J 3 bases, leaving 4 bases between the germline ends. The CDR3 runs 13 residues. The V gene's germline CDR1 is WNHNN and CDR2 SYGVQD (reference sequence). Here the CDR3 DNA reads TGCGCCAGCAGTGAGTCCTGGACAGATACGCAGTATTTT. It specifies CASSESWTDTQYF.

The CDR3 here is CASSETTPVQDTQYF. The CDR3 region has the DNA TGTGCCAGCAGTGAAACCACCCCGGTGCAAGATACGCAGTATTTT. The V gene is TRBV2, the J gene TRBJ2-3; D gene unclear. CDR1 and CDR2 (germline): SNHLY, FYNNEI. V lost 2 bases, J lost 5 bases, and 14 bases lay in between. This CDR3 has 15 residues.

The chain couples TRBV6-1 to TRBJ2-7; maybe TRBD1 (5 bases). CDR3 length: 15 amino acids. The V and J ends lost 6 bases and 1 base respectively, with 16 bases between them. The germline CDR1 and CDR2 sequences are MNHNS and SASEGT. The chain's CDR3 is CASRVGVNWSYEQYF. The CDR3 DNA reads as TGTGCCAGCAGGGTAGGGGTTAATTGGTCCTACGAGCAGTACTTC.

This clone was detected a few times. For the CDR3, the DNA is TGTGCCAGCTCACCAGTCCCTGATATTCCGGTTCCTAGGTATAATTCACCCCTCCACTTT. Amino acids: CASSPVPDIPVPRYNSPLHF. V and J are TRBV18 and TRBJ1-6; D gene ambiguous. The CDR3 is made up of 20 amino acids. With 2 bases removed from V and 4 bases from J, the gap between germline ends came to 24 bases. The germline gives CDR1 KGHSH, CDR2 LQKENI.

The rearrangement links TRBV27 to TRBJ1-1, with D uncertain. This CDR3 contains 14 residues. Trimming removed 4 bases at V and 4 bases at J, with 13 bases between. Germline loops: CDR1 MNHEY, CDR2 SMNVEV (reference sequence). CDR3 nucleotides: TGTGCCAGCAGTTCAGGTTGGTCGAGCACTGAAGCTTTCTTT. Its protein product is CASSSGWSSTEAFF.

A single count supports this clone. The rearrangement joins TRBV6-1 to TRBJ2-3; 10 bases agree with TRBD2. The CDR3 totals 15 residues. Germline V CDR1 and CDR2: MNHNS, SASEGT. With V trimmed by 6 bases and J by 7 bases, 10 bases remained unmatched. The CDR3 spells CASRELAGVANTQYF. The DNA for the CDR3 is TGTGCCAGCAGGGAGCTAGCGGGGGTCGCGAATACGCAGTATTTT.

The rearrangement links TRBV30 to TRBJ1-4; no definite D call. Trimming removed 0 bases from V and 7 bases from J, with 9 bases in between. CDR1 is GTSNPN, CDR2 SVGIG, per germline (reference sequence). This CDR3 has 13 residues. The CDR3 nucleotides are TGTGCCTGGAGTGTGGGGTTGATTGAAAAACTGTTTTTT. This codes for CAWSVGLIEKLFF.

The chain links TRBV7-9 to TRBJ2-7, with 7 nucleotides matching TRBD2. Germline V gene lookup returns CDR1 SEHNR and CDR2 FQNEAQ (reference sequence). V shed 7 bases and J 3 bases; nucleotides not matched to a gene: 9. The CDR3 has 14 amino acids. This CDR3 reads CASTPAGVNYEQYF. CDR3 bases: TGTGCCAGCACCCCCGCGGGGGTTAACTACGAGCAGTACTTC.

V gene TRBV5-1 combines with J gene TRBJ2-5; tentatively, D is TRBD1 (6 bases). Trimming removed 7 bases from V and 7 bases from J, with 20 bases in between. Germline lookup yields CDR1 SGHRS and CDR2 YFSETQ. The CDR3 totals 14 residues. The CDR3 protein is CASGGTTFSRTQYF. The CDR3 DNA sequence: TGCGCCAGCGGGGGCACCACCTTTTCCAGGACCCAGTACTTC.

The chain links TRBV2 to TRBJ1-5, with D unresolved. The CDR3 consists of 15 residues. Trimming removed 6 bases from V and 6 bases from J, with 18 bases in between. CDR1 SNHLY and CDR2 FYNNEI come from the germline V gene. For the CDR3, the DNA is TGTGCCAGCAGCCCCGAGAGGCAGTCAACTCAGCCCCAGCATTTT. This codes for CASSPERQSTQPQHF.

This clone showed up just once. This rearrangement joins TRBV30 to TRBJ2-5; the match to TRBD2 covers 7 bases. Germline lookup yields CDR1 GTSNPN and CDR2 SVGIG (reference sequence). V was pared by 5 bases and J by 0 bases, with 9 bases of the junction left unmatched. The CDR3 totals 15 residues. The CDR3 loop is CAWGGLRNDQETQYF. Here the CDR3 DNA reads TGTGCCTGGGGGGGACTAAGGAATGACCAAGAGACCCAGTACTTC.

Comments on this clone: The same CDR3 is also encoded by other DNA sequences in this sample. The chain uses TRBV5-5 and TRBJ1-1; TRBD1 might be the D (5 bases). The CDR3 runs 13 residues. Per the germline V gene, CDR1 is SGHKS and CDR2 is YYEKEE (reference sequence). The germline V and J ends were trimmed by 2 bases and 5 bases, with 10 bases remaining between them. CDR3 amino acids: CASSLPGGTEAFF. CDR3 nucleotides: TGTGCCAGCAGCTTACCTGGGGGGACTGAAGCTTTCTTT.

This chain uses TRBV5-1 with TRBJ2-6, with D possibly being TRBD1 (6 bases). Trimming removed 2 bases from V and 0 bases from J, with 15 bases in between. Germline V gives CDR1 SGHRS, CDR2 YFSETQ. CDR3 size: 18 residues. The CDR3 region has the DNA TGCGCCAGCAGCTTCTCCGGGACACCACTCTCTGGGGCCAACGTCCTGACTTTC. Protein sequence: CASSFSGTPLSGANVLTF.

The chain combines TRBV2 with TRBJ2-3; D is ambiguous. V lost 6 bases and J lost 2, with 3 bases in between. CDR3 length equals 11 residues. From germline, CDR1 is SNHLY and CDR2 FYNNEI. This CDR3 is CASSITDTQYF. CDR3 DNA: TGTGCCAGCAGCATCACAGATACGCAGTATTTT.

The rearrangement joins TRBV6-5 to TRBJ2-7; D not certain. CDR1 MNHEY and CDR2 SVGAGI come from the germline V gene. The CDR3 spans 13 residues. The ends were cut back, 6 bases at V and 0 bases at J, with 9 bases in the middle. In DNA form, the CDR3 reads TGTGCCAGCAGCCATAAACTCTCCTACGAGCAGTACTTC. Its protein product is CASSHKLSYEQYF.

The chain uses TRBV6-6 and TRBJ1-2, with a possible D match to TRBD1 (6 bases). Germline CDR1 is MNHNY and CDR2 is SVGAGI (reference sequence). The CDR3 consists of 12 residues. The ends were cut back, 7 bases at V and 10 bases at J, with 16 bases in the middle. CDR3 region: CASISDRRVYTF. The CDR3 bases are TGTGCCAGCATCTCAGACAGGAGGGTCTACACCTTC.

The CDR3 reads CSVEKRIGGPLYNEQFF. The CDR3 nucleotides read TGCAGCGTTGAAAAGAGAATCGGGGGGCCACTCTACAATGAGCAGTTCTTC. The J gene is TRBJ2-1, the V gene TRBV29-1; possibly TRBD2 for D (7 bases). The CDR3 spans 17 residues. In germline, CDR1 is SQVTM, CDR2 ANQGSEA. Trimming cost V 2 bases and J 3 bases, with 20 bases left between them.

The V call is TRBV4-1, the J call TRBJ2-3; D may correspond to TRBD1 or TRBD2 (5 bases each). Germline-derived CDR1 and CDR2 are MGHRA and YSYEKL. The CDR3 has 16 residues. Trimming pared 4 bases from V and 5 bases from J, leaving 19 bases between. CDR3: CASSLPGTGSGDTQYF. In DNA form, the CDR3 reads TGCGCCAGCAGCCTTCCCGGGACGGGCTCCGGAGATACGCAGTATTTT.

This rearrangement joins TRBV7-3 to TRBJ2-5, with 9 bases lining up with TRBD2. V lost 0 bases to trimming and J lost 5 bases; unmatched junction nucleotides: 4. The CDR3 is 15 amino acids. Germline V gene sequence: CDR1 SGHTA, CDR2 FQGTGA. CDR3 residues: CASSLTSGGGETQYF. CDR3 DNA sequence: TGTGCCAGCAGCTTAACTAGCGGGGGCGGGGAGACCCAGTACTTC.

This chain uses TRBV6-1 with TRBJ1-2; D unclear. The CDR3 is made up of 13 amino acids. Germline CDR1 reads MNHNS; CDR2 reads SASEGT. Here the CDR3 reads CASSREVHYGYTF. The CDR3 region has the DNA TGTGCATCAAGCCGCGAGGTTCACTATGGCTACACCTTC.

Comment on this clone: The identical CDR3 is also encoded by other nucleotide sequences in the sample. This sequence joins TRBV9 and TRBJ1-3; no reliable D call. The germline gives CDR1 SGDLS, CDR2 YYNGEE. This CDR3 has 15 amino acids. Trimming left V 0 bases short and J 0 bases short, with 7 bases between. In DNA, the CDR3 is TGTGCCAGCAGCGTAGAAGGAAACTCTGGAAACACCATATATTTT. Its translation: CASSVEGNSGNTIYF.

This clone has a handful of counts. V is TRBV5-5 and J is TRBJ1-2; a weak D match, TRBD1 (5 bases). With 4 bases removed from V and 4 bases from J, the gap between germline ends came to 17 bases. CDR1 and CDR2 (germline): SGHKS, YYEKEE (reference sequence). This CDR3 region has 15 residues. The CDR3 coding sequence is TGTGCCAGCAGCCCGGCTCTTCAGGGAGGCTATGGCTACACCTTC. Protein: CASSPALQGGYGYTF. The full variable domain, in which reference TRBV5-5 and TRBJ1-2 provide the parts outside the CDR3, is DAGVTQSPTHLIKTRGQQVTLRCSPISGHKSVSWYQQVLGQGPQFIFQYYEKEERGRGNFPDRFSARQFPNYSSELNVNALLLGDSALYLCASSPALQGGYGYTFGSGTRLTVV.

This chain connects TRBV10-3 to TRBJ2-1; D is ambiguous. The CDR3 loop spans 12 amino acids. Trimming shortened V by 3 bases and J by 8 bases, and 8 bases separated the two germline ends. CDR1 and CDR2 from the germline V gene are ENHRY and SYGVKD. Written as DNA, the CDR3 is TGTGCCATCAGTGATCTCGGATATGAGCAGTTCTTC. This gives the protein CAISDLGYEQFF.

The sample holds a few counts of this clone. The rearrangement links TRBV30 to TRBJ2-3; no reliable D call. The CDR3 is 15 amino acids. Germline lookup yields CDR1 GTSNPN and CDR2 SVGIG (reference sequence). Trimming pared 1 base from V and 1 base from J, leaving 12 bases between. CDR3 coding DNA: TGTGCCTGGAGTGGAGGTGGCGCTGGCACAGATACGCAGTATTTT. This encodes CAWSGGGAGTDTQYF. The full variable domain, its missing parts supplied by reference TRBV30 and TRBJ2-3, is SQTIHQWPATLVQPVGSPLSLECTVEGTSNPNLYWYRQAAGRGLQLLFYSVGIGQISSEVPQNLSASRPQDRQFILSSKKLLLSDSGFYLCAWSGGGAGTDTQYFGPGTRLTVL.

This clone was counted between two and nine times. The chain is built from TRBV25-1 and TRBJ2-3; TRBD2 aligns across 7 bases. This CDR3 has 15 residues. V gave up 3 bases and J gave up 3 bases; unmatched junction bases: 6. Germline CDR1 MGHDK, CDR2 SYGVNS. Written as DNA, the CDR3 is TGTGCCAGCAGTGAGAGTGGGAGGGGTACAGATACGCAGTATTTT. It codes for CASSESGRGTDTQYF.

A few counts support this clone. The chain carries TRBV18 and TRBJ1-1; D not resolved. Germline-derived CDR1 and CDR2 are KGHSH and LQKENI. Between the trimmed V and J ends, which lost 5 bases and 4 bases, there was a span of 20 bases. This CDR3 region has 16 residues. CDR3 in amino acids: CASSSTGPGESTEAFF. The CDR3 DNA reads TGTGCCAGCTCATCCACCGGTCCGGGTGAGAGCACTGAAGCTTTCTTT. Drawing the rest from reference TRBV18 and TRBJ1-1, the complete variable domain is NAGVMQNPRHLVRRRGQEARLRCSPMKGHSHVYWYRQLPEEGLKFMVYLQKENIIDESGMPKERFSAEFPKEGPSILRIQQVVRGDSAAYFCASSSTGPGESTEAFFGQGTRLTVV.